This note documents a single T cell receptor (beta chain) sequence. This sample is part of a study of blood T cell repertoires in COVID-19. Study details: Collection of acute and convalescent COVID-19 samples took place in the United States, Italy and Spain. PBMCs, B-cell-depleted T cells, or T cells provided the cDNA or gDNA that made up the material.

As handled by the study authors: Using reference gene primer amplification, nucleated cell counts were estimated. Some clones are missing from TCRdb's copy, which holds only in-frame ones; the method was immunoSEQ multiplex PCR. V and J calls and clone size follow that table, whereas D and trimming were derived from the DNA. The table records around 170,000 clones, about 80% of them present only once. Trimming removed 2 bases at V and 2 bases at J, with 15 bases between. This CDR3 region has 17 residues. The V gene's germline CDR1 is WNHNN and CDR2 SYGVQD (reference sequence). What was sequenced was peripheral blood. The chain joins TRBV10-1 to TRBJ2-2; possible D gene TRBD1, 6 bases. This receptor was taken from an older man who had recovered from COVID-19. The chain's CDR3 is CASSEGRGTSNTGELFF. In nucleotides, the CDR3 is TGCGCCAGCAGTGAGGGCAGGGGAACTTCCAACACCGGGGAGCTGTTTTTT.